One TCR beta chain is described in this entry. Its antigen remains unidentified. Per-base quality was not reported, and no clone a single base away is much larger than it. Collaborating institutions collected whole blood in K2EDTA tubes following their own protocols. For TCRbeta analysis, collaborator samples were shipped as frozen whole blood, as isolated PBMCs, or as DNA extracted from either sample type. TCRbeta CDR3 regions were amplified from genomic DNA by means of the immunoSEQ Assay, a bias-controlled multiplex PCR. Per the original workflow: The number of nucleated cells in each sample was estimated from the amplification of reference gene primers within the assay. To quantify the absolute abundance of each unique TCRbeta CDR3 rearrangement, sequence reads were collapsed and filtered. For each sample, productive Simpson clonality was calculated as the square root of Simpson's diversity index over productive rearrangements. TCRdb obtained this table from immuneACCESS and retained in-frame rearrangements with V and J assigned. These tables miss some clones; where compared with another copy, unresolved V genes account for less than half of the shortfall, and the remainder is unexplained. V, J and clone size reflect that table, while D and trimming were determined from the DNA. The sample includes roughly 25,000 clones, with 80% to 90% observed a single time. Of the sample, about 8.8% is held by the ten largest clones.

The germline V gene gives CDR1 as SGHDN and CDR2 as FVKESK. V is clipped by 1 base and J by 3 bases, and the sequence between their germline boundaries is 7 bases long. The CDR3 runs 15 residues from the cysteine to the phenylalanine. Of all the DNA, just the CDR3 is kept, 45 bases in frame from base 1. The entry originates in a study of blood T cell repertoires in COVID-19 (dated by TCRdb to about 2020). General notes on the study: Samples from collaborators originated in the United States, Italy and Spain and spanned both the acute and convalescent phases of COVID-19. The prospective study material was composed of cDNA or gDNA derived from T cells, B-cell-depleted T cells, or PBMCs. The dataset comprised deeply sampled blood TCRbeta repertoires from subjects exposed to, actively infected with, or recovered from COVID-19. A freely available public database, intended as a resource for researchers studying the immune response to SARS-CoV-2, is where the repertoires were released. Samples came from the ongoing ImmuneRACE study (first 160 participants) plus 1,254 subjects from 6 global collaborators. Sample metadata almost always included a de-identified subject ID, COVID-19 status, age in years and sex. HLA class I and class II types, where available, came from metadata supplied by the sample provider rather than from assay-based typing. The paper as a whole reports these results and caveats: How much clinical and demographic metadata was included differed by source and by participant, and the metadata was provided uncurated.

The V and J segments used are TRBV14 and TRBJ1-6; the D gene is perhaps TRBD1, on 6 matching bases. The clonotype originates from a man aged 65 to 79 with acute or convalescent COVID-19. Material: peripheral blood. Read as DNA, the sequence is TGTGCCAGCAGCCAAGGGACAGTCTATAATTCACCCCTCCACTTT. Its product reads: CASSQGTVYNSPLHF.